What follows describes a single T cell receptor beta chain. Library preparation followed earlier protocols using designated TCR primers. TCRdb called the PCR reads again in MiXCR, with one record for every CDR3 protein. The sample includes 400,000 to 600,000 distinct CDR3 sequences, about 21% seen only once; the top ten take about 0.8%. This sample was taken from a study of molecular identifiers for immune sequencing clone quantification. For the study at large: Replicate RNA from about 20,000 or 100,000 naive CD8 T cells formed five aliquots; four were sequenced.

The CDR3 is made up of 12 amino acids. The V and J ends lost 7 bases and 7 bases respectively, with 12 bases between them. Germline CDR1 reads SGHDT; CDR2 reads YYEEEE. The CD8+CD4-CCR7+CD45RA+ phenotype defined the sorted naive CD8 T cells. Material for sequencing was naive CD8+ T cells from blood, with Jurkat cell RNA spiked in. The subset is: FACS-sorted CD8+CD4-CCR7+CD45RA+ naive T cells. The chain links TRBV5-6 to TRBJ1-5; D perhaps matches TRBD1 (6 bases). The clonotype was recovered from a human donor in good health. Some libraries in this study had Jurkat cell RNA spiked in. CDR3 bases: TGTGCCAGCGGCTCGACAGGCCAGCCCCAGCATTTT. Protein sequence: CASGSTGQPQHF.